The entry below gives a single TCR beta chain sequence along with its context. This specimen belongs to a study of blood T cell repertoires in COVID-19. Germline loops: CDR1 MNHEY, CDR2 SMNVEV (reference sequence). Trimming left V 6 bases short and J 4 bases short, with 15 bases between. The CDR3 extends over 14 amino acids. The study recruited people aged about 18 to 90 years across about two dozen US areas. Symptom resolution, clearance, or two negative PCRs marked the recovered donors of Cohort 3. Data came from immunoSEQ multiplex PCR; TCRdb stores just in-frame clones and leaves some out. The sample has 100,000 or so clones; about 86% are singletons.

The sequenced sample consisted of PBMCs or T cells enriched from blood (not recorded which). The sequence came from a woman in her forties or fifties who had recovered from COVID-19. This chain connects TRBV27 to TRBJ1-1, with a possible D match to TRBD1 (5 bases). The CDR3 is CASRFAQGATEAFF. In DNA form, the CDR3 reads TGTGCCAGCAGGTTCGCTCAGGGTGCCACTGAAGCTTTCTTT.